A single T cell receptor (beta chain) is shown here with its context. This sample was included in a study of T cell responses to AZD1222 COVID-19 vaccine. The data were produced by immunoSEQ multiplex PCR, yet TCRdb's version contains in-frame clones alone and is incomplete. The table has tens of thousands of clones, around nine tenths seen once. With 6 bases removed from V and 6 bases from J, the gap between germline ends came to 20 bases. CDR1 and CDR2 from the germline V gene are SNHLY and FYNNEI. The CDR3 has 15 amino acids. The TCR sequence derives from an adult in good health. The specimen comprised peripheral blood, sampled on day 0 of AZD1222 vaccination. The chain carries TRBV2 and TRBJ1-2; D remains unclear. The DNA for the CDR3 is TGTGCCAGCAGGCCTGCAGCACGCCGGGTACATGGCTACACCTTC. Protein sequence: CASRPAARRVHGYTF. Full variable domain (missing parts from reference TRBV2 and TRBJ1-2): EPEVTQTPSHQVTQMGQEVILRCVPISNHLYFYWYRQILGQKVEFLVSFYNNEISEKSEIFDDQFSVERPDGSNFTLKIRSTKLEDSAMYFCASRPAARRVHGYTFGSGTRLTVV.